These 25 T cell receptor beta chains came from one sample sequenced in a study of cytomegalovirus exposure and HLA in healthy donors. The PCR had 60 Vbeta and 13 Jbeta primers. The protocol was immunoSEQ multiplex PCR, while the TCRdb copy is restricted to in-frame clones and leaves out a portion. The data contain approximately 280,000 clones, roughly 88% of them seen just once; the ten biggest clones take up 3% to 4%. The sample consisted of PBMCs. The source of these receptors is a man between 35 and 55 years old in good health and CMV-seropositive.

The genes are TRBV7-9 and TRBJ2-1; TRBD2 matches at 8 bases. J gave up 9 bases and V 6 bases, and 7 bases lay outside the gene matches. CDR3 size: 13 residues. Germline lookup yields CDR1 SEHNR and CDR2 FQNEAQ (reference sequence). The CDR3 spells CASREGTRLEQFF. The CDR3 DNA is TGTGCCAGCAGGGAAGGGACTAGGCTTGAGCAGTTCTTC.

In this sample, this clone turned up once. The J gene is TRBJ2-7, the V gene TRBV4-1, with 9 bases aligning to TRBD2. The CDR3 sequence is 14 residues long. Per germline, CDR1 MGHRA and CDR2 YSYEKL. With 6 bases clipped from V and 5 bases from J, the junction kept 8 bases outside the gene matches. The CDR3 loop is CASRGAGGPHEQYF. Written as DNA, the CDR3 is TGCGCCAGCAGAGGGGCGGGAGGGCCCCACGAGCAGTACTTC.

In its sample, this clone was seen once. The gene calls are TRBV4-1 and TRBJ2-3, with D perhaps TRBD1 (6 bases). The V end lost 0 bases, the J end lost 5 bases, and 18 bases lay between the germline ends. Germline V gene sequence: CDR1 MGHRA, CDR2 YSYEKL. The CDR3 covers 17 residues. The DNA of the CDR3 is TGCGCCAGCAGCCAAGAGGTGTCAGGGGAAGTGGGAGATACGCAGTATTTT. It yields the protein CASSQEVSGEVGDTQYF.

The chain combines TRBV7-9 with TRBJ2-7; 7 nucleotides line up with TRBD1. Germline trimming cut 6 bases from V and 3 bases from J; bases unmatched to any gene: 17. Germline V gene sequence: CDR1 SEHNR, CDR2 FQNEAQ (reference sequence). The CDR3 totals 17 residues. CDR3 sequence: CASSYPRTGELVYEQYF. CDR3 sequence (DNA): TGTGCCAGCAGTTATCCTCGTACAGGGGAGTTAGTCTACGAGCAGTACTTC. The full variable domain, rest sourced from reference TRBV7-9 and TRBJ2-7, is DTGVSQNPRHKITKRGQNVTFRCDPISEHNRLYWYRQTLGQGPEFLTYFQNEAQLEKSRLLSDRFSAERPKGSFSTLEIQRTEQGDSAMYLCASSYPRTGELVYEQYFGPGTRLTVT.

In this sample, this clone turned up a few times. The chain joins TRBV7-9 to TRBJ2-7, with 9 bases fitting TRBD1. The junction had 5 bases not matched to a gene; V was cut back by 1 base and J by 4 bases. The CDR3 has 15 amino acids. From germline, CDR1 is SEHNR and CDR2 FQNEAQ (reference sequence). CDR3 sequence: CASSLDQGQGYEQYF. In DNA, the CDR3 is TGTGCCAGCAGCTTAGACCAGGGACAGGGATACGAGCAGTACTTC.

The CDR3 sequence: CASSFPDTDTQYF. CDR3 DNA: TGTGCCAGCAGCTTCCCAGACACAGATACGCAGTATTTT. The chain couples TRBV5-8 to TRBJ2-3; D is undetermined. Germline V gives CDR1 SGHTS, CDR2 YDEGEE. The CDR3 is 13 residues long. V gave up 2 bases and J gave up 2 bases, with 6 bases separating them.

V is TRBV19 and J is TRBJ1-1; the match to TRBD1 covers 11 bases. Unmatched junction bases numbered 4, after V lost 7 bases and J lost 3 bases. Per the germline V gene, CDR1 is LNHDA and CDR2 is SQIVND (reference sequence). The CDR3 is 14 residues long. The CDR3 DNA follows: TGTGCCAGTATCGGGACAGGGGGATACACTGAAGCTTTCTTT. Its protein product is CASIGTGGYTEAFF.

This rearrangement joins TRBV6-1 to TRBJ1-5; tentatively, D is TRBD1 (5 bases). CDR1 and CDR2 from the germline V gene are MNHNS and SASEGT. There are 18 residues in the CDR3. The germline V and J ends were trimmed by 2 bases and 1 base, with 18 bases remaining between them. The CDR3 reads CASSERSGWDSSNQPQHF. As DNA, the CDR3 is TGTGCCAGCAGTGAAAGGTCGGGTTGGGACTCAAGCAATCAGCCCCAGCATTTT.

The chain carries TRBV9 and TRBJ1-1; D unclear. Trimming cost V 1 base and J 4 bases, with 14 bases left between them. The CDR3 runs to 15 residues. Per germline, CDR1 SGDLS and CDR2 YYNGEE. The CDR3 is CASSVSGGYGTEAFF. The DNA of the CDR3 is TGTGCCAGCAGCGTAAGTGGAGGGTACGGCACTGAAGCTTTCTTT.

This clone was detected a few times. The J gene is TRBJ1-1, the V gene TRBV14, with 9 bases matching TRBD1. V dropped 5 bases and J dropped 3; count of bases not matched to a gene: 4. This CDR3 has 14 amino acids. Germline V gene data show CDR1 as SGHDN and CDR2 as FVKESK. CDR3 DNA: TGTGCCAGCAGCTGGACAGGGGCGTACACTGAAGCTTTCTTT. It is translated as CASSWTGAYTEAFF.

The CDR3 is CSVPQGARNYGYTF. The CDR3 coding sequence is TGCAGCGTCCCACAGGGGGCCAGGAACTATGGCTACACCTTC. V gene TRBV29-1 combines with J gene TRBJ1-2; 9 nucleotides align to TRBD1. Per germline, CDR1 SQVTM and CDR2 ANQGSEA. CDR3 length equals 14 residues. V lost 6 bases, J lost 2 bases, and 7 bases stayed unmatched.

The chain uses TRBV19 and TRBJ2-7, with D possibly being TRBD2 (5 bases). The V and J ends lost 7 bases and 3 bases respectively, with 16 bases between them. The CDR3 spans 14 residues. Looked up from germline, CDR1 is LNHDA and CDR2 is SQIVND (reference sequence). The CDR3 reads CASTPTAADYEQYF. CDR3 nucleotides: TGTGCCAGTACCCCAACAGCGGCCGACTACGAGCAGTACTTC.

CDR3 protein: CASSVGASGRSGELFF. The CDR3 DNA reads as TGTGCCAGCAGCGTAGGGGCTAGCGGGAGATCCGGGGAGCTGTTTTTT. The chain links TRBV9 to TRBJ2-2, with 10 bases fitting TRBD2. The CDR3 sequence is 16 residues long. J was trimmed by 6 bases and V by 0 bases; bases with no gene match: 5. Germline loops: CDR1 SGDLS, CDR2 YYNGEE.

The chain couples TRBV11-2 to TRBJ1-1; D uncertain. Germline V gene sequence: CDR1 SGHAT, CDR2 FQNNGV. V was pared by 4 bases and J by 4 bases, with 7 bases between. The CDR3 covers 12 residues. This CDR3 reads CASSWESTEAFF. The DNA of the CDR3 is TGTGCCAGCAGCTGGGAGTCCACTGAAGCTTTCTTT. Looking up the rest from reference TRBV11-2 and TRBJ1-1 gives the full variable domain: EAGVAQSPRYKIIEKRQSVAFWCNPISGHATLYWYQQILGQGPKLLIQFQNNGVVDDSQLPKDRFSAERLKGVDSTLKIQPAKLEDSAVYLCASSWESTEAFFGQGTRLTVV.

The V call is TRBV5-1, the J call TRBJ2-7; D not resolved. Germline V lookup: CDR1 SGHRS, CDR2 YFSETQ. The CDR3 loop spans 14 amino acids. Trimming stripped 0 bases from V and 2 bases from J, with 9 bases between. The CDR3 sequence: CASSLGAEAYEQYF. CDR3 DNA sequence: TGCGCCAGCAGCTTGGGTGCGGAAGCCTACGAGCAGTACTTC.

The V and J genes are TRBV19 and TRBJ2-7; 10 positions agree with TRBD1. The CDR3 covers 16 residues. Germline V gene data show CDR1 as LNHDA and CDR2 as SQIVND (reference sequence). V lost 2 bases and J lost 4; bases outside the gene matches: 8. The CDR3 coding sequence is TGTGCCAGTAGTATACTCCCGGGACAGGGGATATACGAGCAGTACTTC. Encoded protein: CASSILPGQGIYEQYF.

The chain uses TRBV5-1 and TRBJ2-1, with 8 bases matching TRBD1. V trimming: 4 bases; J trimming: 8 bases; junction bases outside the gene matches: 8. Germline V gene data show CDR1 as SGHRS and CDR2 as YFSETQ. The CDR3 contains 14 residues. CDR3 in amino acids: CASSVMTGAHEQFF. DNA of the CDR3: TGCGCCAGCAGCGTAATGACAGGGGCCCATGAGCAGTTCTTC.

This clone has a count of ten or more. The genes are TRBV28 and TRBJ1-5; TRBD1 might be the D (5 bases). This CDR3 has 18 amino acids. Germline V gene sequence: CDR1 MDHEN, CDR2 SYDVKM. Trimming removed 11 bases from V and 0 bases from J, with 26 bases in between. CDR3 DNA: TGTGCCCTCCAGCCTGCGACAGAAGGAATTTATAGCAATCAGCCCCAGCATTTT. Protein: CALQPATEGIYSNQPQHF.

The chain joins TRBV18 to TRBJ1-2; 7 bases align to TRBD1. J gave up 4 bases and V 3 bases, and 8 bases lay outside the gene matches. Germline V gene lookup returns CDR1 KGHSH and CDR2 LQKENI. This CDR3 has 15 amino acids. CDR3 residues: CASSPSGQNSYGYTF. The CDR3 DNA is TGTGCCAGCTCACCGTCGGGACAGAATTCCTATGGCTACACCTTC.

J is TRBJ1-3 and V is TRBV9; D is undetermined. V was pared by 0 bases and J by 0 bases, with 13 bases between. The CDR3 runs to 17 residues. Germline V gene sequence: CDR1 SGDLS, CDR2 YYNGEE. The CDR3 is CASSVEAAPDSGNTIYF. CDR3 sequence (DNA): TGTGCCAGCAGCGTAGAGGCGGCACCTGACTCTGGAAACACCATATATTTT.

The chain carries TRBV5-1 and TRBJ2-1; tentatively, D is TRBD2 (6 bases). The CDR3 has 16 amino acids. Germline loops: CDR1 SGHRS, CDR2 YFSETQ. Trimming stripped 4 bases from V and 0 bases from J, with 14 bases between. CDR3 DNA: TGCGCCAGCAGCGGCGGGGCCCGGGACTCCTACAATGAGCAGTTCTTC. Encoded protein: CASSGGARDSYNEQFF.

The chain carries TRBV5-1 and TRBJ2-5; 9 bases line up with TRBD2. The V gene end was trimmed by 3 bases and the J gene end by 5 bases; junction bases not matched to a gene: 11. The CDR3 extends over 16 amino acids. Per germline, CDR1 SGHRS and CDR2 YFSETQ. CDR3 in DNA: TGCGCCAGCAGCTACGTGGGCGGGAGGGCCGGGGAGACCCAGTACTTC. This gives the protein CASSYVGGRAGETQYF.

The chain couples TRBV14 to TRBJ2-7; D is possibly TRBD1 (7 bases). The length of the CDR3 is 15 residues. Looked up from germline, CDR1 is SGHDN and CDR2 is FVKESK. Trimming pared 9 bases from V and 3 bases from J, leaving 21 bases between. The CDR3 DNA is TGTGCCAGTTCTTCCCGGAGCCAGGGGGGCTACGAGCAGTACTTC. This gives the protein CASSSRSQGGYEQYF.

The CDR3: CASSLQGHQETQYF. CDR3 sequence (DNA): TGTGCCAGCAGCTTACAGGGGCACCAAGAGACCCAGTACTTC. The chain uses TRBV11-2 and TRBJ2-5, with a weak D call TRBD1 (6 bases). The CDR3 is 14 amino acids. V was trimmed by 2 bases and J by 0 bases, leaving 7 bases between them. In germline, CDR1 is SGHAT, CDR2 FQNNGV.

This rearrangement joins TRBV5-6 to TRBJ1-1, with a possible D match to TRBD1 (5 bases). Germline values: CDR1 SGHDT, CDR2 YYEEEE. This CDR3 comprises 18 residues. Trimming took off 1 base at V and 1 base at J, with 20 bases between the two ends. CDR3 nucleotides: TGTGCCAGCAGCTTGTTAAGTGGTCGTTGGACACCGAACACTGAAGCTTTCTTT. This gives the protein CASSLLSGRWTPNTEAFF.